This TCR beta chain was sequenced in a study of CD8 T cells in Susac syndrome. Roughly 0.5 to 1 ug RNA was reverse transcribed with random hexamers. Amplification of the TCR beta CDR3 was carried out by immunoSEQ multiplex PCR, which spanned a total of 54 Vbeta and 13 Jbeta segments. TCRdb ran MiXCR on the immunoSEQ multiplex PCR reads and lists one entry per CDR3 protein. The sample has 150,000 to 200,000 distinct CDR3 sequences; around 95% are singletons. In germline, CDR1 is SEHNR, CDR2 FQNEAQ (reference sequence). This CDR3 contains 16 residues. The V gene end was trimmed by 4 bases and the J gene end by 2 bases; junction bases not matched to a gene: 6.

Sequencing was carried out using CD8+ T cells from PBMCs. The chain couples TRBV7-9 to TRBJ2-1; 9 bases match TRBD2. This receptor was identified in a human donor with Susac syndrome. CDR3 in DNA: TGTGCCAGCAGCTCCTGGCGCGGGAGGGCCTACAATGAGCAGTTCTTC. Translated: CASSSWRGRAYNEQFF. The full variable domain, in which reference TRBV7-9 and TRBJ2-1 provide the parts outside the CDR3, is DTGVSQNPRHKITKRGQNVTFRCDPISEHNRLYWYRQTLGQGPEFLTYFQNEAQLEKSRLLSDRFSAERPKGSFSTLEIQRTEQGDSAMYLCASSSWRGRAYNEQFFGPGTRLTVL.